What follows are 18 T cell receptor beta chains derived from one specimen sequenced in a study of blood T cell repertoires in COVID-19. The method was immunoSEQ multiplex PCR; TCRdb's version includes in-frame clones alone and lacks a portion of them. The data hold tens of thousands of clones, with around 83% observed a single time. Sequenced sample: peripheral blood. The receptors shown here come from a man in his fifties with active COVID-19.

Only one count was recorded for this clone. The CDR3 DNA sequence: TGTGCCAGCACACGGCGGAGCACAGATACGCAGTATTTT. Protein: CASTRRSTDTQYF. This chain connects TRBV6-6 to TRBJ2-3; D unresolved. Germline CDR1 MNHNY, CDR2 SVGAGI (reference sequence). Trimming shortened V by 7 bases and J by 0 bases, and 8 bases separated the two germline ends. The CDR3 is made up of 13 amino acids.

The CDR3 DNA reads TGTGCCAGCAGTGAAGAACCCCACAGGGGTAACGAGCAGTACGTC. This codes for CASSEEPHRGNEQYV. V gene TRBV6-1 combines with J gene TRBJ2-7; 7 positions agree with TRBD1. Germline V gene data show CDR1 as MNHNS and CDR2 as SASEGT. This CDR3 has 15 amino acids. J gave up 5 bases and V 1 base, and 8 bases lay outside the gene matches.

This clone was observed a single time. This sequence joins TRBV6-5 and TRBJ1-3; 8 nucleotides agree with TRBD1. Trimming took 2 bases from V and 3 from J; bases not matched to a gene: 6. The CDR3 covers 16 residues. Germline V CDR1 and CDR2: MNHEY, SVGAGI. CDR3 DNA: TGTGCCAGCAGTTACGGCAGGGGGCAGGTTGGAAACACCATATATTTT. This gives the protein CASSYGRGQVGNTIYF.

CDR3: CASSQASGLNEKLFF. The CDR3, as DNA: TGTGCCAGCAGCCAGGCTAGCGGGCTTAATGAAAAACTGTTTTTT. The chain joins TRBV3-1 (or the pseudogene TRBV3-2) to TRBJ1-4; D gene unclear. The CDR3 covers 15 residues. Germline CDR1 reads LGHDT; CDR2 reads YNNKEL (reference sequence). Deletions cut 3 bases from V and 4 bases from J, with 12 bases between.

The chain links TRBV21-1 to TRBJ1-6. TRBV21-1 has pseudogene status. The CDR3 sequence is 16 residues long. Here the CDR3 DNA reads TGTGCCAGCAGCACTTTCCCGAGCTCCTATAATTCACCCCTCCACTTT. Its protein product is CASSTFPSSYNSPLHF.

The CDR3 bases are TGTGCCACGACCCGGCTGGACAGTTCGGCAGATACGCAGTATTTT. Its protein product is CATTRLDSSADTQYF. The chain carries TRBV9 and TRBJ2-3; the D gene is possibly TRBD1 (6 bases). The CDR3 runs 15 residues. V was shortened by 9 bases and J by 4 bases, with 21 bases between the two germline ends. Germline assignment: CDR1 SGDLS and CDR2 YYNGEE.

The chain combines TRBV10-2 with TRBJ2-7; 10 nucleotides align to TRBD2. V lost 8 bases and J lost 4; bases outside the gene matches: 8. The CDR3 runs to 14 residues. Germline-derived CDR1 and CDR2 are WSHSY and SAAADI. CDR3 amino acids: CASRTSGTSYEQYV. CDR3 DNA: TGCGCCAGCCGGACTAGCGGAACTTCTTACGAGCAGTACGTC.

The chain joins TRBV5-5 to TRBJ1-1; D is uncertain. The germline gives CDR1 SGHKS, CDR2 YYEKEE (reference sequence). The CDR3 extends over 13 amino acids. Trimming shortened V by 2 bases and J by 1 base, and 6 bases separated the two germline ends. In DNA form, the CDR3 reads TGTGCCAGCAGCTTTATATCGAACACTGAAGCTTTCTTT. This codes for CASSFISNTEAFF.

There are a few counts of this clone. V and J are TRBV7-9 and TRBJ1-1; possible D gene TRBD1, 5 bases. The CDR3 totals 15 residues. V lost 4 bases, J lost 4 bases, and 16 bases lay in between. CDR1 is SEHNR and CDR2 is FQNEAQ in the germline V gene (reference sequence). DNA of the CDR3: TGTGCCAGCAGCTCTCGGGGGGTGCGGGGCACTGAAGCTTTCTTT. Translating gives CASSSRGVRGTEAFF. The full variable domain, completed using reference TRBV7-9 and TRBJ1-1, is DTGVSQNPRHKITKRGQNVTFRCDPISEHNRLYWYRQTLGQGPEFLTYFQNEAQLEKSRLLSDRFSAERPKGSFSTLEIQRTEQGDSAMYLCASSSRGVRGTEAFFGQGTRLTVV.

This chain joins TRBV6-6 and TRBJ2-1, with no clear D. CDR1 and CDR2 (germline): MNHNY, SVGAGI (reference sequence). The V and J ends lost 2 bases and 3 bases respectively, with 5 bases between them. CDR3 length equals 13 residues. CDR3 sequence (DNA): TGTGCCAGCAGTTACGAGCGCTACAATGAGCAGTTCTTC. As protein: CASSYERYNEQFF.

The chain has TRBV30 and TRBJ2-2; 7 nucleotides align to TRBD1. The CDR3 totals 14 residues. V was pared by 4 bases and J by 4 bases, with 6 bases of the junction left unmatched. The germline V gene encodes CDR1 GTSNPN and CDR2 SVGIG (reference sequence). The CDR3 coding sequence is TGTGCCTGGAATACAGGGGTCGTCACCGGGGAGCTGTTTTTT. This sequence encodes CAWNTGVVTGELFF.

The chain has TRBV5-1 and TRBJ2-2; D is ambiguous. V was shortened by 0 bases and J by 5 bases, with 5 bases between the two germline ends. The CDR3 extends over 13 amino acids. The V gene's germline CDR1 is SGHRS and CDR2 YFSETQ. For the CDR3, the DNA is TGCGCCAGCAGCTTGGACATAACCGGGGAGCTGTTTTTT. It is translated as CASSLDITGELFF.

The chain is built from TRBV2 and TRBJ2-1; 10 bases fit TRBD2. Per germline, CDR1 SNHLY and CDR2 FYNNEI. After removal of 6 bases from V and 8 bases from J, the junction contained 7 bases not matched to a gene. This CDR3 is 14 amino acids long. Here the CDR3 reads CASRRKSGRDEQFF. In nucleotides, the CDR3 is TGTGCCAGCAGGAGGAAGAGCGGGAGGGATGAGCAGTTCTTC.

This chain joins TRBV5-4 and TRBJ2-3; 15 bases agree with TRBD2. Losses at the gene ends were 5 bases for V and 1 base for J; bases not matched to a gene: 8. There are 18 residues in the CDR3. CDR1 is SGHNT, CDR2 YYREEE, per germline (reference sequence). The CDR3 DNA follows: TGTGCCAGCAGTCGAGGACTAGCGGGGGGGCCGGGCACAGATACGCAGTATTTT. Amino acid sequence: CASSRGLAGGPGTDTQYF.

This chain connects TRBV18 to TRBJ2-1; no clear D gene. Trimming left V 2 bases short and J 8 bases short, with 10 bases between. CDR3 length equals 13 residues. Germline assignment: CDR1 KGHSH and CDR2 LQKENI. CDR3 in amino acids: CASSPNKVHEQFF. The CDR3 bases are TGTGCCAGCTCACCAAACAAAGTCCATGAGCAGTTCTTC.

This sequence joins TRBV12-3 or TRBV12-4 and TRBJ2-3; 7 bases map to TRBD1. The length of the CDR3 is 13 residues. With V trimmed by 6 bases and J by 4 bases, 4 bases remained unmatched. The CDR3 loop reads CASSRGFADTQYF. CDR3 nucleotides: TGTGCCAGCAGCAGGGGGTTCGCAGATACGCAGTATTTT.

V is TRBV28 and J is TRBJ2-4, with a weak D call TRBD2 (6 bases). The V and J ends lost 4 bases and 6 bases respectively, with 13 bases between them. This CDR3 comprises 14 residues. From germline, CDR1 is MDHEN and CDR2 SYDVKM. The CDR3 DNA sequence: TGTGCCAGCAGTTCTCGAAAGGAGGGAAACATTCAGTACTTC. Protein sequence: CASSSRKEGNIQYF.

The chain links TRBV5-1 to TRBJ2-1, with 9 positions matching TRBD2. This CDR3 spans 18 amino acids. J was trimmed by 7 bases and V by 4 bases; bases with no gene match: 18. CDR1 is SGHRS, CDR2 YFSETQ, per germline. As DNA, the CDR3 is TGCGCCAGCAGCGTTGGGGGGCCCTCAGCGGGAGGACGGAATGAGCAGTTCTTC. Its protein is CASSVGGPSAGGRNEQFF.